These T cell receptor beta chains were read from a single sample in a study of shared clonotypes between healthy human individuals. Assay: immunoSEQ multiplex PCR; the TCRdb copy retains only in-frame clones and omits some. The table lists 950,000 to 1,100,000 clones, around 78% of them singletons. Sequencing was carried out using memory CD4+ T cells from PBMCs. The receptor set was obtained from a man between 18 and 35 years old in good health. Some clones in this sample may be carry-over from other donors' samples. Both conserved end residues are part of each CDR3. D genes are given only for firm matches. Size values are once, few and many counts, or a class for expanded clones, and some rows have none.

>TRBV30|TRBJ1-5|few|.
TGTGCCTGGAGTGTAGGATTTGGAAGACAGCCCCAGCATTTT
CAWSVGFGRQPQHF
>TRBV5-1|TRBJ2-1|few|TRBD2
TGCGCCAGCAGCTTGATAGGCGGGAGAGGTAATGAGCAGTTCTTC
CASSLIGGRGNEQFF
>TRBV4-2|TRBJ2-5|.|.
TGTGCCAGCGGCATCCCCGATGTACCCGAAGAGACCCAGTACTTC
CASGIPDVPEETQYF
>TRBV5-1|TRBJ1-2|.|TRBD1
TGCGCCAGCAGCTACAGGGGGCAATTCGATGGCTACACCTTC
CASSYRGQFDGYTF
>TRBV5-1|TRBJ1-2|.|.
TGCGCCAGCAGCACGGACATTAACTATGGCTACACCTTC
CASSTDINYGYTF
>TRBV5-1|TRBJ2-3|.|.
TGCGCCAGCAGCTCTATGACAAGCACAGATACGCAGTATTTT
CASSSMTSTDTQYF
>TRBV4-2|TRBJ2-2|many|TRBD2
TGTGCCAGCAGCCAAGATGTAACTAGCGGTTACACCGGGGAGCTGTTTTTT
CASSQDVTSGYTGELFF
>TRBV18|TRBJ1-5|few|TRBD1
TGTGCCAGCTCCCCTACAGGGGGCAATCAGCCCCAGCATTTT
CASSPTGGNQPQHF
>TRBV18|TRBJ2-3|.|TRBD2
TGTGCCAGCTCACTTGGGACTAGCGGGACTACAGATACGCAGTATTTT
CASSLGTSGTTDTQYF
>TRBV5-5|TRBJ1-2|.|TRBD1
TGTGCCAGCAGCTTGGCCCCGGTGGCAGGGGGTGGCTACACCTTC
CASSLAPVAGGGYTF
>TRBV7-9|TRBJ2-5|.|TRBD2
TGTGCCAGCAGCAATCTCCGGGAGGTTGGGGAGACCCAGTACTTC
CASSNLREVGETQYF
>TRBV28|TRBJ2-7|.|.
TGTGCCAGCAGTTACCCCTTGTTCCCCTACGAGCAGTACTTC
CASSYPLFPYEQYF
>TRBV19|TRBJ1-2|.|TRBD1
TGTGCCACCTCCCGGGGGGGGACAGGGGGGATCTATGGCTACACCTTC
CATSRGGTGGIYGYTF
>TRBV7-2|TRBJ2-3|many|.
TGTGCCAGCAGCCCAACACGGGGCCCCCAGGGTACGCAGTATTTT
CASSPTRGPQGTQYF
>TRBV5-1|TRBJ2-1|.|TRBD2
TGCGCCAGCAGCTTCCGACTAGCGGGAGGTGTGAATGAGCAGTTCTTC
CASSFRLAGGVNEQFF
>TRBV2|TRBJ1-4|.|.
TGTGCCACCGACGACGGGGGGGTTTCATCCCTGGCTAATGAAAAACTGTTTTTT
CATDDGGVSSLANEKLFF
>TRBV4-2|TRBJ1-2|.|.
TGTGCCAGCAGCCGGGCGGGGCAAAGTTATGGCTACACCTTC
CASSRAGQSYGYTF
>TRBV30|TRBJ2-7|.|.
TGTGCCTGGAATAATGATAATCAGAGACAGTACTTC
CAWNNDNQRQYF
>TRBV27|TRBJ1-1|many|.
TGTGCCAGCAGTACGAGGGGCTCGAACACTGAAGCTTTCTTT
CASSTRGSNTEAFF
>TRBV18|TRBJ1-3|.|TRBD1
TGTGCCAGCTCACCACAAACCGGGACAGACAGAAACACCATATATTTT
CASSPQTGTDRNTIYF
>TRBV9|TRBJ2-3|.|.
TGTGCCAGCAGCGTAGGTTTCGGGGAGGGCACAGATACGCAGTATTTT
CASSVGFGEGTDTQYF
>TRBV19|TRBJ2-1|once|.
TGTGCCAGTACCCCCCCTGGCAGGAGCTCCTACAATGAGCAGTTCTTC
CASTPPGRSSYNEQFF
>TRBV4-1|TRBJ2-7|.|TRBD2
TGCGCCAGCAGCCGGGGACTAGCGGGAGGGAGTGTCTACGAGCAGTACTTC
CASSRGLAGGSVYEQYF
>TRBV4-1|TRBJ2-2|.|.
TGCGCCAGCAGTCTCCAAACCGGGACAACCGGGGAGCTGTTTTTT
CASSLQTGTTGELFF
>TRBV4-3|TRBJ1-2|.|TRBD1
TGCGCCAGCAGCCAACCCCTGTTCGGGACAGGGGGCTATGGCTACACCTTC
CASSQPLFGTGGYGYTF
>TRBV6-5|TRBJ2-7|.|.
TGTGCCAGCAGTTACGGGTCAGGCTACGAGCAGTACTTC
CASSYGSGYEQYF
>TRBV7-2|TRBJ1-1|.|.
TGTGCCAGCAGCTTAGCGGGGAAAACTGAAGCTTTCTTT
CASSLAGKTEAFF
>TRBV6-6|TRBJ2-5|.|.
TGTGCCAGCAAAATAGCGGCCTCCCAAGAGACCCAGTACTTC
CASKIAASQETQYF
>TRBV30|TRBJ2-7|once|.
TGTGCCTGGAGTGTCCCCAGGGTCTCCTACGAGCAGTACTTC
CAWSVPRVSYEQYF
>TRBV28|TRBJ2-5|once|.
TGTGCCAGCAGTCGAGGGGGAAGGGAGACCCAGTACTTC
CASSRGGRETQYF
>TRBV9|TRBJ2-2|many|.
TGTGCCAGCAACGCTTTTAGCAGAAACACCGGGGAGCTGTTTTTT
CASNAFSRNTGELFF
>TRBV7-2|TRBJ2-5|.|TRBD1
TGTGCCAGCAGCCTGACCCGGACAGGCGGGGAGACCCAGTACTTC
CASSLTRTGGETQYF
>TRBV29-1|TRBJ2-1|.|TRBD1
TGCAGCGTAGCCGAGACAGGGGCGAAACAGTTCTTC
CSVAETGAKQFF
>TRBV5-1|TRBJ2-7|.|.
TGCGCCAGCAGCTTGGCCGGAACGGGGTCCTACGAGCAGTACTTC
CASSLAGTGSYEQYF
>TRBV28|TRBJ1-2|.|.
TGTGCCAGCAGTTTACAACCCAACTATGGCTACACCTTC
CASSLQPNYGYTF
>TRBV7-2|TRBJ2-5|.|.
TGTGCCAGCAGCTTAGAATCGTCCGGGGAGACCCAGTACTTC
CASSLESSGETQYF
>TRBV30|TRBJ1-6|.|.
TGTGCCTGGGACCGGGGTAATAATTCACCCCTCCACTTT
CAWDRGNNSPLHF
>TRBV20-1|TRBJ2-7|.|.
TGCAGTGCCTCCTCGGCCTACGAGCAGTACTTC
CSASSAYEQYF
>TRBV15|TRBJ2-7|.|.
TGTGCCACCAGCAGTGTTATTCACTCCTACGAGCAGTACTTC
CATSSVIHSYEQYF
>TRBV6-1|TRBJ1-5|.|TRBD1
TGTGCCAGCAGTGTTGACAGGGACCAGCCCCAGCATTTT
CASSVDRDQPQHF
>TRBV4-1|TRBJ2-1|.|.
TGCGCCAGCAGCCAACTCCCTGGATCGGGAGCGTACAATGAGCAGTTCTTC
CASSQLPGSGAYNEQFF
>TRBV2|TRBJ1-2|.|.
TGTGCCAGCAGTGTTATGGACGGATATGGCTACACCTTC
CASSVMDGYGYTF
>TRBV18|TRBJ2-3|.|.
TGTGCCAGCTCCCCATCTGATACGCAGTATTTT
CASSPSDTQYF
>TRBV5-1|TRBJ2-5|.|.
TGCGCCAGCAGCTTGAGTGGGCAGGGTGAGACCCAGTACTTC
CASSLSGQGETQYF
>TRBV9|TRBJ1-1|.|.
TGTGCCAGCAGCGTAGTCGGGGGCCTGAACACTGAAGCTTTCTTT
CASSVVGGLNTEAFF
>TRBV2|TRBJ2-7|many|.
TGTGCCAGCAGTGAACTGTACGAGCAGTACTTC
CASSELYEQYF
>TRBV5-8|TRBJ2-1|.|.
TGTGCCAGCAGCTTTTATGGCGGGCAGTTCTTC
CASSFYGGQFF
>TRBV19|TRBJ2-3|.|.
TGTGCCAGTAGTATCCGGAAGACCCCTCTGGGGCGCACAGATACGCAGTATTTT
CASSIRKTPLGRTDTQYF
>TRBV9|TRBJ2-1|.|TRBD1
TGTGCCAGCAGCGGTGGAATGTGGACAGGGGTATACAATGAGCAGTTCTTC
CASSGGMWTGVYNEQFF
>TRBV29-1|TRBJ2-1|.|TRBD1
TGCAGCGCTAAACAGGGGGAGATCTCCTACAATGAGCAGTTCTTC
CSAKQGEISYNEQFF
>TRBV19|TRBJ2-6|.|.
TGTGCCAGTAGTATGTTGGGCTCTGGGGCCAACGTCCTGACTTTC
CASSMLGSGANVLTF
>TRBV7-8|TRBJ2-1|.|TRBD2
TGTGCCAGCAGCCCCACCACTAGCGGGACATACAATGAGCAGTTCTTC
CASSPTTSGTYNEQFF
>TRBV18|TRBJ2-7|.|.
TGTGCCAGCTCACCACCCGGCCAGTCCTACGAGCAGTACTTC
CASSPPGQSYEQYF